The source of this TCR beta chain is a study of a mutant IDH1 vaccine in newly diagnosed glioma (dated by TCRdb to 2020 to 2022). With respect to the entire study: Patients were given eight vaccinations, in weeks 1, 3, 5, 7, 11, 15, 19 and 23, which matched visits V03 through V10. In the chemotherapy-containing groups, vaccination started alongside temozolomide cycles, whereas in patients who had radiotherapy alone it started 4-6 weeks after radiotherapy. Of the approximately 35 treated patients, roughly 60% were male and roughly 38% were female, and a mean age of 40.4 years was recorded. Prior to enrollment, patients had been given standard therapy consisting of radiotherapy alone, temozolomide alone, or radiochemotherapy with temozolomide, with the combination given to most patients. Peripheral blood was collected at six visits: V03 (baseline), V05, V07, V10, V12 and V13. For exploratory analyses, about 25 treated patients had longitudinal TCRB deep sequencing done wherever samples were available. General conclusions and limits of the study: PBMC samples for TCRB deep sequencing were selected based on availability. According to the authors, sample limitations meant that analyses of patient blood samples could not be reproduced. Across multiple MHC alleles, vaccine-induced immune responses were seen in around 93% of patients. Pseudoprogression seemed to be unrelated to changes in the top peripheral T cell clonotypes found by TCRB sequencing.

The library was prepared using the immunoSEQ multiplex PCR assay. The hsTCRB Kit was used according to the manufacturer's protocol to amplify rearranged TCR beta chain sequences. TCRB libraries were sequenced on an Illumina MiSeq. Processing in the source paper ran as follows. Demultiplexing, trimming and gene mapping were performed with the kit vendor's proprietary platform. This immuneACCESS table, as held by TCRdb, lists in-frame sequences with V and J called but not all clones. Of the missing ones, under half trace to an unresolved V gene in checked studies; the others have no known cause. V and J calls and clone size are copied from that table; D and trimming were computed from the DNA. This sample has 49,000 or so clones in its table, and around 80% of those were observed once. Of the sample, about 1.7% is held by the ten largest clones. Including the terminal cysteine and phenylalanine, the CDR3 comprises 16 residues. Only the CDR3 region is kept as DNA, spanning 48 bases read in frame from base 1. CDR1 and CDR2, looked up from the germline V gene, are SQVTM and ANQGSEA. Clipping removes 4 bases from V and 4 bases from J, with 15 as the unmatched junction base count.

The sample's time point, from its label and the paper: week 5, during vaccination. Each vaccine dose, consisting of 300 ug of a 20-mer mutant IDH1 peptide in Montanide, was administered subcutaneously with topical imiquimod. All donors had newly diagnosed IDH1-mutant astrocytomas of WHO grade 3 or 4 that showed loss of nuclear ATRX. The samples were drawn from NOA16, a multicentre, single-arm, open-label phase I trial in Germany that tested a mutant IDH1 peptide vaccine in humans for the first time. Genomic DNA for TCRB sequencing was extracted from EDTA blood using the DNeasy Blood and Tissue Kit. Of note for this clone: Its antigen remains unidentified. One base away there is no much larger clone; base qualities are not given.

This clonotype was sampled from a woman in her forties with glioma. Sample: PBMCs, taken from a glioma patient whose treatment included an IDH1 peptide vaccine. The V and J segments used are TRBV29-1 and TRBJ2-5; 7 central bases correspond to TRBD1. The sequence in DNA is TGCAGCGTTGTTTCCGCCAGACAGGGAGCGAGAGAGACCCAGTACTTC. The encoded protein is CSVVSARQGARETQYF.